This TCR beta chain comes out of a study of response to subunit inactivated influenza vaccine. The study, taken as a whole, reports: The authors offered the suggestion that each seasonal influenza vaccination recruits few new T cells.

A remark on this clonotype: Its antigen is currently unknown.

TCRdb re-analysed the RT-PCR reads in MiXCR, keeping a single row per CDR3 protein. Of about 500,000 distinct CDR3 sequences listed, roughly 13% were seen once; the top ten hold less than 15%. V dropped 4 bases and J dropped 1 base, with 12 bases sitting between them. Germline V gene data show CDR1 as SGHRS and CDR2 as YFSETQ. The CDR3 has 14 residues. The chain carries TRBV5-1 and TRBJ2-7; tentative D call: TRBD1 (6 bases). Material: PBMCs from blood, obtained about 40 days after vaccination. The origin of this receptor is a man aged 50 or older who received an inactivated influenza vaccine. The CDR3 spells CASSIQGMSYEQYF. CDR3 bases: TGCGCCAGCAGCATACAGGGAATGTCCTACGAGCAGTACTTC.